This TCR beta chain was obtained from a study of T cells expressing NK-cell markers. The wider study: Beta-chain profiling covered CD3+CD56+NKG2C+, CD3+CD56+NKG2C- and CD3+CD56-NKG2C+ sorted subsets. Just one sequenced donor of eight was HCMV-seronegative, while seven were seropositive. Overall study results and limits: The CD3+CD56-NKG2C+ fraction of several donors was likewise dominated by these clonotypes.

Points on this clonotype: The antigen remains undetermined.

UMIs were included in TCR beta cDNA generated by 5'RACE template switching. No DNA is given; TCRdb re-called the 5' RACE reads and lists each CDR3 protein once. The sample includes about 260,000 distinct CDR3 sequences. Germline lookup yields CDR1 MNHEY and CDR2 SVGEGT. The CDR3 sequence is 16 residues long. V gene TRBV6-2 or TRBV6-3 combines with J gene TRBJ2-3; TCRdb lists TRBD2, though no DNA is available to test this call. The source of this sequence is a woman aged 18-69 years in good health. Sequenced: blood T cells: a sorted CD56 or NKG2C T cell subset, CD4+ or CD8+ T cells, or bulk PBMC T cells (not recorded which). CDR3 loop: CASRLAGSYTGDTQYF.